The TCR beta chain under discussion was sequenced for a study of Graves' ophthalmopathy and Graves' hyperthyroidism (dated by TCRdb to the late 2010s). Background on the whole study: Peripheral blood was collected at initial diagnosis, prior to any treatment. Following sampling, methimazole starting at 30 mg daily was administered to hyperthyroidism patients, and high-dose intravenous methylprednisolone was administered to ophthalmopathy patients. In total, approximately 130 blood samples were TCR-sequenced: approximately 40 ophthalmopathy, some 80 hyperthyroidism and about 17 hyperthyroidism-to-ophthalmopathy patients. In about six hyperthyroidism patients, T-cell repertoires of thyroid tissue and blood were compared. To explore V-J signatures that separate ophthalmopathy from hyperthyroidism, a discovery set of 95 to 100 patients was enrolled, consisting of 40 to 45 with ophthalmopathy and 57 with stable hyperthyroidism. The study used signatures of the TCR beta repertoire to tell Graves' ophthalmopathy apart from Graves' hyperthyroidism and to predict which patients would progress to ophthalmopathy. An independent validation cohort comprised about 20 hyperthyroidism patients and 15 to 17 patients who later progressed from hyperthyroidism to ophthalmopathy.

General conclusions and limits of the study: In validation, the model predicted ophthalmopathy progression with 55% to 71% sensitivity and around 72% specificity; approximately 12 predicted patients were CT-confirmed with GO in a median of approximately six months. Most of the expanded thyroid clonotypes with a frequency above 0.001 were also detected in blood, and it was suggested that the thyroid immune response may be reflected by blood repertoires. In cross-validation, the 13-signature model distinguished ophthalmopathy from stable hyperthyroidism with about 88% sensitivity and nearly 82% specificity, and in the test set the corresponding values were roughly 80% and 76%. Sample size was not statistically predetermined, and group allocation was not concealed from the investigators.

Hyperthyroidism was defined as stable when no progression to ophthalmopathy occurred within 18 months of follow-up. Hyperthyroidism patients were newly diagnosed, with disease duration under 2 months, and aged 18 to 65 years. Patients were excluded if they had other autoimmune diseases, uncontrolled infections, pregnancy or lactation. Clinical symptoms, serum thyroxine, TRAb, thyroid ultrasound and orbital computed tomography formed the basis of the diagnosis. Ficoll-Paque density gradient centrifugation was used to isolate PBMCs from about 10 ml of fresh peripheral blood. Total RNA was extracted using Trizol reagent, and RNA quality was checked on an Agilent 2100 Bioanalyzer. TCR beta CDR3 regions were amplified from RNA transcripts for repertoire sequencing. The first round was an RT-PCR using HTBI primers with the Qiagen OneStep RT-PCR kit, and this first round was followed by a second-round multiplex PCR, then size selection and purification. Sequencing of the libraries was carried out on an Illumina HiSeq2000 in paired-end mode with 100 bp reads. For the original study's pipeline: Reads were processed with SOAPnuke, discarding reads with adapters, uncalled bases, mean Phred below 15, or no exact constant-primer or identifier match. COPE v1.2.5 was used to merge the high-quality paired reads. Each unique nucleotide sequence was defined as a clonotype, and clonotypes were aligned to IMGT TRB V, D and J references with MiTCR v1.1. Analysis was restricted to V-J combinations with a frequency above 0.0001, which covered 99.2% of repertoires. For each V-J combination, a TCR clonal expansion and chaos score was defined as the ratio of F50 clonal expansion to chaos observed in the TCRdist matrix. Features were reduced by Welch's t-statistics and random forest to approximately 12 V-J combinations, which fed a naive Bayes classifier. The Morisita-Horn index was used to measure how similar the thyroid and blood repertoires were. TCRdb reworked the public reads: Q25 trimming with fastp, MiXCR clone assembly, productive beta chains retained. Duplicate CDR3 protein sequences are folded into a single record with the most common DNA and genes. The V and J calls and clone size come from TCRdb's table, not from the authors' own analysis. This sample comprises 400,000 or so distinct CDR3 sequences, about 15% of them detected only once. 2% to 3% of the sample is held by the ten biggest clonotypes.

The sample holds a few counts of this clonotype. It has no known antigen specificity. The junction shows a germline mismatch at one end, possibly a read error. CDR3 length: 14 amino acids, cysteine to phenylalanine. Only the CDR3 part of the read is kept: 42 bases, read in frame from the first base. The chain is made from TRBV12-3 or TRBV12-4 and TRBJ2-5, and 7 junction bases match TRBD2. What was sequenced was peripheral blood. This clonotype was obtained from an adult woman with stable Graves' hyperthyroidism. The CDR3 protein is CASSFGLAEETKYF. The sequenced DNA is TGTGCCAGCAGTTTCGGGCTAGCGGAAGAGACCAAGTACTTC.